This entry is about one T cell receptor beta chain. This table comes from immunoSEQ multiplex PCR, and its TCRdb copy is limited to in-frame clones, with some not included. The table includes over 110,000 clones, 70% to 90% detected once. The data derive from a study of cytomegalovirus exposure and HLA in healthy donors. The CDR3 spans 15 residues. Trimming cost V 6 bases and J 9 bases, with 21 bases left between them. Per the germline V gene, CDR1 is ENHRY and CDR2 is SYGVKD. The sequencing input was PBMCs. The TCR sequence derives from a man younger than 35 in good health and CMV-seropositive. The rearrangement joins TRBV10-3 to TRBJ2-1; no clear D. As DNA, the CDR3 is TGTGCCATCAGCCCCAACTCCTTTTTTGGCGGTGAGCAGTTCTTC. Its protein product is CAISPNSFFGGEQFF.